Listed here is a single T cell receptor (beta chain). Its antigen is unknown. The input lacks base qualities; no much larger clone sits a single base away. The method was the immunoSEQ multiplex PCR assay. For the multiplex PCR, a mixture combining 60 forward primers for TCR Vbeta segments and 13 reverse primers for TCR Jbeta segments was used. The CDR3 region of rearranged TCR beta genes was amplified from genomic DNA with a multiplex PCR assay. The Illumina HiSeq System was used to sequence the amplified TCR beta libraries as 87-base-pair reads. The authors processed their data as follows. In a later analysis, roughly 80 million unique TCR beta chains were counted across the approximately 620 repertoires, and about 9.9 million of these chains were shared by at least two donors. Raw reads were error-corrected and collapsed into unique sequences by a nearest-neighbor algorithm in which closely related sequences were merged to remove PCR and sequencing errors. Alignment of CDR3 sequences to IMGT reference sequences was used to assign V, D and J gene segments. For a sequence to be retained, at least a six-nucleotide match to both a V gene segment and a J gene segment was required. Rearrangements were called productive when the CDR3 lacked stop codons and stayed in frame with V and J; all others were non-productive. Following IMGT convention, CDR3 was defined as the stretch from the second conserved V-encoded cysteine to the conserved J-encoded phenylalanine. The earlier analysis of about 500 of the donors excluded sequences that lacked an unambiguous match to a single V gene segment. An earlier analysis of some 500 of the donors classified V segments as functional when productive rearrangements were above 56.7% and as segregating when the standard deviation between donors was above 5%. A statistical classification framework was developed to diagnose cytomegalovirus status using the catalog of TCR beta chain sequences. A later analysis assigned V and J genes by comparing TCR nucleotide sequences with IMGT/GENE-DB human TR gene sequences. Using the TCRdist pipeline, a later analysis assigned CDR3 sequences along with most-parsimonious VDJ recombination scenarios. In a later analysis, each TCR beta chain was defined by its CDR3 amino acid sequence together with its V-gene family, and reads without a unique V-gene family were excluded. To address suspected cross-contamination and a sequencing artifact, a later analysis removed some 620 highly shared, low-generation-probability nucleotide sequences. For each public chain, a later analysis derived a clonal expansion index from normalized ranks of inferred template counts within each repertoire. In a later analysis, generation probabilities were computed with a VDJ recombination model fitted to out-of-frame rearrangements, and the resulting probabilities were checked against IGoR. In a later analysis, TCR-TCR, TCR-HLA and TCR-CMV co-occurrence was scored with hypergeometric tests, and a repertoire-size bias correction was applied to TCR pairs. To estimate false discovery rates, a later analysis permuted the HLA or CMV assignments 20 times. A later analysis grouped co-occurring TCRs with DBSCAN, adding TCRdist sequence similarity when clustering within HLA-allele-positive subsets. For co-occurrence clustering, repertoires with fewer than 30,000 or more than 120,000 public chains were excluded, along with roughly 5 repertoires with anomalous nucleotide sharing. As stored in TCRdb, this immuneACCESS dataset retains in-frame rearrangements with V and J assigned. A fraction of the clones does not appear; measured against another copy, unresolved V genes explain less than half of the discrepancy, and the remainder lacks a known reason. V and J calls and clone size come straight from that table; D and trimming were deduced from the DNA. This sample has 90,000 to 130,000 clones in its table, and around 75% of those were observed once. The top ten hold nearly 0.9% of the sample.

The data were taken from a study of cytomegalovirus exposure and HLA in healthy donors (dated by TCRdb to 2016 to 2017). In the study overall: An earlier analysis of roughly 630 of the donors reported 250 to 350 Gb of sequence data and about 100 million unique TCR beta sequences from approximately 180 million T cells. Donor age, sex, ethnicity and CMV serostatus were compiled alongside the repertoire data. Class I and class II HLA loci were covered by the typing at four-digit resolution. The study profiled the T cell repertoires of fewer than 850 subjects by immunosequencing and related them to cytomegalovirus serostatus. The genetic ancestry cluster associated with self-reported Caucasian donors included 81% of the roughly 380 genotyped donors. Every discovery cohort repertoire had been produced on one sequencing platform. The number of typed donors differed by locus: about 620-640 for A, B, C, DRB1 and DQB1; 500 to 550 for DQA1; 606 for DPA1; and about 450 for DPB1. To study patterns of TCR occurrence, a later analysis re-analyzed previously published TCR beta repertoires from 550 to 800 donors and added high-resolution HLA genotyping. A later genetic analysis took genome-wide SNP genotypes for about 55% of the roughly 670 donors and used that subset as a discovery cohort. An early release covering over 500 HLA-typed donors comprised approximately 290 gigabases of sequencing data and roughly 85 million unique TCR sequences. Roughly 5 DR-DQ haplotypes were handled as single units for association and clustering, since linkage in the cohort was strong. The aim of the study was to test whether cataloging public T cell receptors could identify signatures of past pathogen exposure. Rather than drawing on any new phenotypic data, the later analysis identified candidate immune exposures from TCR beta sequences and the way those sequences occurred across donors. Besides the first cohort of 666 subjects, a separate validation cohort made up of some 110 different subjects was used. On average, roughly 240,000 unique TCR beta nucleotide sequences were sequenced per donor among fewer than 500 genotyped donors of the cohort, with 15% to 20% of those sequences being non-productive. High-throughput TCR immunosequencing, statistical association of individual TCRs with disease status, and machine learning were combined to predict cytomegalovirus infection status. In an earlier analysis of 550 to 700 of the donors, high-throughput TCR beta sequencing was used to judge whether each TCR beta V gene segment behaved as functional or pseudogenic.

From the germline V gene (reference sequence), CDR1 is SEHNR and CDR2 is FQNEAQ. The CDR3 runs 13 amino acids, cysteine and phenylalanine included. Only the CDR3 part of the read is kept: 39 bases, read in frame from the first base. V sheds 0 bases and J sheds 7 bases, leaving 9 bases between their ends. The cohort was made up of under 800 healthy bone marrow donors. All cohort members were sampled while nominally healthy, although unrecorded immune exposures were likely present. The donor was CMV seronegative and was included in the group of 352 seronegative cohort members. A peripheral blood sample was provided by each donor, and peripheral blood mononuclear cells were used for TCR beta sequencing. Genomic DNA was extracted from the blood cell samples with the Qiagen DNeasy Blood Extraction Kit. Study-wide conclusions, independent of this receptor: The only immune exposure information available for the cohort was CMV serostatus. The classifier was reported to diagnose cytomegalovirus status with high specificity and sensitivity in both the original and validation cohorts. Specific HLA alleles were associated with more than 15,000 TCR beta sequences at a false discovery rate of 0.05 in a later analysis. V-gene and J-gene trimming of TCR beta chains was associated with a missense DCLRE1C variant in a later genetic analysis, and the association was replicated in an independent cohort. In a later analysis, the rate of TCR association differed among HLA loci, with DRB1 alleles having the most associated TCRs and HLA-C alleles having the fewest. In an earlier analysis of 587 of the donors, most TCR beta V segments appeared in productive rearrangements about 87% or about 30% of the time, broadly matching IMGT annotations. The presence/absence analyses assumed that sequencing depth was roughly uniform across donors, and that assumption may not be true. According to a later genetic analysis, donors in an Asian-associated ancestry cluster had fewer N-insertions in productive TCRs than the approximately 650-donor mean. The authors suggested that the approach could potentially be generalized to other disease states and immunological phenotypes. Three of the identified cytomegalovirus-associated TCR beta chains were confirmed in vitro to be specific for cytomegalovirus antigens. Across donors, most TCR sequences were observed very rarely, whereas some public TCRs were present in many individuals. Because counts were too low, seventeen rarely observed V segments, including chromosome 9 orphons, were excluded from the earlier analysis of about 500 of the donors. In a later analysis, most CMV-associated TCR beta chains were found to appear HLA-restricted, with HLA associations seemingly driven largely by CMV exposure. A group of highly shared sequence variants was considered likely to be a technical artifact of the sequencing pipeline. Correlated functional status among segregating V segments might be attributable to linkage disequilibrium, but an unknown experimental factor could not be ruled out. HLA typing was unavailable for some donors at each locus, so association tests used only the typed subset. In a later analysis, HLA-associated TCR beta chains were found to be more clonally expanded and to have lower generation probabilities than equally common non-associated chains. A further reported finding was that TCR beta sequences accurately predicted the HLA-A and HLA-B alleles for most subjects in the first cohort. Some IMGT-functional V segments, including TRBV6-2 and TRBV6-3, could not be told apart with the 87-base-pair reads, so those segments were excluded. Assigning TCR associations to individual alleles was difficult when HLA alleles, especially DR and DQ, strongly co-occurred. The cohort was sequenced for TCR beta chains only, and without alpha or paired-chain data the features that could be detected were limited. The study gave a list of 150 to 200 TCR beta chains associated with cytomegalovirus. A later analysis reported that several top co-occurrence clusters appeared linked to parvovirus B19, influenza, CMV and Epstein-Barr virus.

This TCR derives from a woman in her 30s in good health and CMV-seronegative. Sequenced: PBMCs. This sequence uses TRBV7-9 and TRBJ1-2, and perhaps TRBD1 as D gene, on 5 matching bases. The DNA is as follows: TGTGCCAGCAGCTTAGCGTGGGGCTGTGGCTACACCTTC. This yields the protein CASSLAWGCGYTF.